This note documents a single T cell receptor beta chain sequence. The data originate from a study of blood T cell repertoires in COVID-19. Study background: Whether acute or convalescent, the COVID-19 samples came from the United States, Italy and Spain. Sample material is recorded as cDNA or gDNA derived from T cells, B-cell-depleted T cells, or PBMCs.

Per the study methods: Nucleated cell counts were estimated from reference gene primer amplification. Libraries were prepared by immunoSEQ multiplex PCR; TCRdb keeps only in-frame clonotypes and omits some of them. D and trimming come from the DNA, and the V and J calls and clone size come from that table. Of approximately 140,000 clones listed, roughly 82% were seen once; the top ten hold around 2.2%. Germline V gene sequence: CDR1 SGHTA, CDR2 FQGTGA. V shed 1 base and J shed 5 bases, with 12 bases lying between them. The CDR3 contains 15 residues. V gene TRBV7-3 combines with J gene TRBJ2-1, with D tentatively TRBD1 (6 bases). The sequencing sample was made of peripheral blood. The receptor's source is a man aged 65 to 85 with acute or convalescent COVID-19. The CDR3 region has the DNA TGTGCCAGCAGCTTAATGTTGGCAGGGGACAATGAGCAGTTCTTC. Translated: CASSLMLAGDNEQFF.